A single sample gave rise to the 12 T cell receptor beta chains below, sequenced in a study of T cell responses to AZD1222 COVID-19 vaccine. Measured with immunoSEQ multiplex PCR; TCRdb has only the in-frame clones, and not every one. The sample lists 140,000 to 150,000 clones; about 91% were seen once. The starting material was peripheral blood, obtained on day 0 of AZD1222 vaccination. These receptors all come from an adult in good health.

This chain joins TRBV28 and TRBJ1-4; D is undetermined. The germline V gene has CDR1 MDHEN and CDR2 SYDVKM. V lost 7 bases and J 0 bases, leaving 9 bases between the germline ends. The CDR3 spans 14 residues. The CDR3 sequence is CASMGRATNEKLFF. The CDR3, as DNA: TGTGCCAGCATGGGGAGGGCAACTAATGAAAAACTGTTTTTT.

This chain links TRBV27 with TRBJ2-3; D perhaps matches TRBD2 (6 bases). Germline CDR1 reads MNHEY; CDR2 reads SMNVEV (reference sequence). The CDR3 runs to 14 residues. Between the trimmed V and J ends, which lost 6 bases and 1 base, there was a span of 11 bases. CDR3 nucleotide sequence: TGTGCCAGCAGGAATTCGGGGGGCACAGATACGCAGTATTTT. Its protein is CASRNSGGTDTQYF.

DNA of the CDR3: TGTGCCAGCAGTAAAGGGGGGTACGGCTACACCTTC. The encoded protein is CASSKGGYGYTF. This chain uses TRBV5-6 with TRBJ1-2, with D maybe TRBD1 (6 bases). In germline, CDR1 is SGHDT, CDR2 YYEEEE. Trimming shortened V by 5 bases and J by 8 bases, and 13 bases separated the two germline ends. CDR3 length: 12 residues.

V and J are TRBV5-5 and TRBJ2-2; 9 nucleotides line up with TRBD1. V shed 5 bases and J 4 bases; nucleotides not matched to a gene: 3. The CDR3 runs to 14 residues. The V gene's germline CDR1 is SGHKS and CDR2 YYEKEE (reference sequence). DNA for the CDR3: TGTGCCAGCAGAACGACAGGGGGCACCGGGGAGCTGTTTTTT. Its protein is CASRTTGGTGELFF. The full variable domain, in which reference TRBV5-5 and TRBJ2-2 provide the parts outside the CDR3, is DAGVTQSPTHLIKTRGQQVTLRCSPISGHKSVSWYQQVLGQGPQFIFQYYEKEERGRGNFPDRFSARQFPNYSSELNVNALLLGDSALYLCASRTTGGTGELFFGEGSRLTVL.

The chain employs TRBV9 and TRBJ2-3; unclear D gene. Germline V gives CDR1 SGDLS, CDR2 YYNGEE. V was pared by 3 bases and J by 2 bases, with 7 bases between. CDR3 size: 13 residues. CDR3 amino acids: CASSAGITDTQYF. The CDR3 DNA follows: TGTGCCAGCAGCGCCGGTATCACAGATACGCAGTATTTT. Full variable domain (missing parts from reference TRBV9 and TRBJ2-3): DSGVTQTPKHLITATGQRVTLRCSPRSGDLSVYWYQQSLDQGLQFLIQYYNGEERAKGNILERFSAQQFPDLHSELNLSSLELGDSALYFCASSAGITDTQYFGPGTRLTVL.

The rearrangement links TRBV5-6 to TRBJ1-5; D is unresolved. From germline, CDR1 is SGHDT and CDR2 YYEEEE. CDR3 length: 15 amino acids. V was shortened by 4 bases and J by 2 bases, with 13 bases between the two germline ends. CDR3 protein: CASSRLGFGNQPQHF. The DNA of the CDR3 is TGTGCCAGCAGCCGCCTGGGGTTTGGCAATCAGCCCCAGCATTTT.

This CDR3 reads CASSLDGQGEAFF. The CDR3 DNA reads as TGTGCCAGCAGCTTAGACGGACAGGGCGAAGCTTTCTTT. This chain joins TRBV11-1 and TRBJ1-1, with 8 bases lining up with TRBD1. CDR1 is SGHAT, CDR2 FQDESV, per germline (reference sequence). Trimming removed 1 base from V and 8 bases from J; junction bases left unmatched: 3. The CDR3 extends over 13 amino acids.

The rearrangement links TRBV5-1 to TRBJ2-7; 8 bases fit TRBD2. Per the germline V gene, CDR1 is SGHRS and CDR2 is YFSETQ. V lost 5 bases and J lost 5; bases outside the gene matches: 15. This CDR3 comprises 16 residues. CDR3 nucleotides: TGCGCCAGCAGTCCCGGGGGGGCCCCGGGAAGGAACGAGCAGTACTTC. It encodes CASSPGGAPGRNEQYF.

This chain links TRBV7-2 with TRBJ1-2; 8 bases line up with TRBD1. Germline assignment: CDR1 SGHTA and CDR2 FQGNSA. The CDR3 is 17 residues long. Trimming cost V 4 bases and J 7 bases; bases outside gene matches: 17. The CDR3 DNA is TGTGCCAGCAGCTCAGACCTCGGTCCAGGGGGCATCGGTGGCTACACCTTC. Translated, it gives CASSSDLGPGGIGGYTF.

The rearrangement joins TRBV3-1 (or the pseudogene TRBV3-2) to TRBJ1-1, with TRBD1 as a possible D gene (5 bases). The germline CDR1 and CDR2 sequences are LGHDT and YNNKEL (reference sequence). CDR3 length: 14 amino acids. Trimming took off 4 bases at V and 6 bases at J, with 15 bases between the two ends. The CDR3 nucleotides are TGTGCCAGCAGCCGTGAGGGGTATTGGGCTGAAGCTTTCTTT. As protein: CASSREGYWAEAFF.

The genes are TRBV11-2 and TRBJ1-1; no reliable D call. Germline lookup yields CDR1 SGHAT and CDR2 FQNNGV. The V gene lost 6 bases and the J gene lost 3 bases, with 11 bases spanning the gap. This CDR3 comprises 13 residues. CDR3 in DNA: TGTGCCAGCAGAAGGGTGAGGGACACTGAAGCTTTCTTT. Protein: CASRRVRDTEAFF.

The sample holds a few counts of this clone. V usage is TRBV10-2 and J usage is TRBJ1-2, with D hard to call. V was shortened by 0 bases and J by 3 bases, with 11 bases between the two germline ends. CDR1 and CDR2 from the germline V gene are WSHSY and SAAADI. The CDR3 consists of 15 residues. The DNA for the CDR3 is TGCGCCAGCAGTGAGTCGCTAACAGATCACTATGGCTACACCTTC. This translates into CASSESLTDHYGYTF.